Following are 17 T cell receptor beta chains from one sample sequenced in a study of cytomegalovirus exposure and HLA in healthy donors (dated by TCRdb to 2015 to 2018). Preparation of the library involved the immunoSEQ multiplex PCR assay. For the multiplex PCR, a mixture combining 60 forward primers for TCR Vbeta segments and 13 reverse primers for TCR Jbeta segments was used. TCRdb stores this immuneACCESS table with in-frame sequences only. Part of the clones is absent; in the studies checked, under half of the shortfall reflects unresolved V genes, and no reason is known for the rest. The sample table holds about 200,000 clones, of which about 90% were seen once. The ten largest clones represent 1% to 1.4% of the sample. Sequenced sample: PBMCs. These receptors all stem from a boy aged 2 to 10 in good health and CMV-seronegative.

The chain recombines TRBV28 with TRBJ1-3, with 9 bases lining up with TRBD1. The CDR3 loop spans 16 amino acids. Germline V gives CDR1 MDHEN, CDR2 SYDVKM. V shed 6 bases and J 1 base; nucleotides not matched to a gene: 7. CDR3: CASRRDRVLSGNTIYF. CDR3 DNA: TGTGCCAGCAGGCGGGACAGGGTACTATCTGGAAACACCATATATTTT.

V gene TRBV7-8 combines with J gene TRBJ2-7, with 10 bases fitting TRBD1. V lost 3 bases to trimming and J lost 1 base; unmatched junction nucleotides: 21. Germline V gene lookup returns CDR1 SGHVS and CDR2 FQNEAQ. The CDR3 is 21 residues long. DNA for the CDR3: TGTGCCAGCAGCTTTACAACGACGGGACAGGGGCATAGCGGGGCTTCCTACGAGCAGTACTTC. This translates into CASSFTTTGQGHSGASYEQYF.

The chain recombines TRBV5-1 with TRBJ1-4; the D is unclear. V gave up 0 bases and J gave up 6 bases, with 6 bases separating them. The germline CDR1 and CDR2 sequences are SGHRS and YFSETQ. The CDR3 sequence is 13 residues long. CDR3 protein: CASSLGEDEKLFF. The CDR3 region has the DNA TGCGCCAGCAGCTTGGGCGAAGATGAAAAACTGTTTTTT.

The V call is TRBV19, the J call TRBJ1-3; no definite D call. The germline V and J ends were trimmed by 2 bases and 3 bases, with 11 bases remaining between them. The CDR3 length is 15 residues. Germline V CDR1 and CDR2: LNHDA, SQIVND (reference sequence). CDR3 in amino acids: CASSITTGIGNTIYF. The CDR3 nucleotides read TGTGCCAGTAGTATAACGACGGGGATTGGAAACACCATATATTTT.

J is TRBJ1-6 and V is TRBV7-6, with 8 bases identical to TRBD1. Germline CDR1 reads SGHVS; CDR2 reads FNYEAQ. The CDR3 is 14 amino acids. V gave up 4 bases and J gave up 7 bases; unmatched junction bases: 3. The CDR3 region has the DNA TGTGCCAGCAGCTGGACAGGGAGGAATTCACCCCTCCACTTT. Protein sequence: CASSWTGRNSPLHF.

The V gene is TRBV5-4, the J gene TRBJ2-2; no reliable D call. CDR1 and CDR2 from the germline V gene are SGHNT and YYREEE (reference sequence). The V end was cut by 0 bases, the J end by 1 base, with 4 bases between. The CDR3 loop spans 14 amino acids. This CDR3 reads CASSLAGNTGELFF. CDR3 nucleotides: TGTGCCAGCAGCTTGGCGGGGAACACCGGGGAGCTGTTTTTT. The complete variable domain, with remaining parts taken from reference TRBV5-4 and TRBJ2-2, reads ETGVTQSPTHLIKTRGQQVTLRCSSQSGHNTVSWYQQALGQGPQFIFQYYREEENGRGNFPPRFSGLQFPNYSSELNVNALELDDSALYLCASSLAGNTGELFFGEGSRLTVL.

This chain uses TRBV2 with TRBJ2-7; TRBD2 agrees at 7 bases. The CDR3 totals 14 residues. CDR1 and CDR2 from the germline V gene are SNHLY and FYNNEI. V shed 8 bases and J 5 bases; nucleotides not matched to a gene: 12. CDR3 nucleotide sequence: TGTGCCAGCGCCCCCGGCGGGGGACTGGACGAGCAGTACTTC. Amino acid sequence: CASAPGGGLDEQYF.

The V gene is TRBV5-4, the J gene TRBJ2-5; 11 nucleotides align to TRBD2. The V gene end was trimmed by 5 bases and the J gene end by 2 bases; junction bases not matched to a gene: 8. The length of the CDR3 is 16 residues. Germline lookup yields CDR1 SGHNT and CDR2 YYREEE (reference sequence). The CDR3 spells CASSLLAGVIQETQYF. Here the CDR3 DNA reads TGTGCCAGCAGTTTACTAGCGGGGGTCATACAAGAGACCCAGTACTTC.

This chain uses TRBV19 with TRBJ1-2; D is unresolved. Germline V gene lookup returns CDR1 LNHDA and CDR2 SQIVND (reference sequence). V shed 4 bases and J shed 4 bases, with 10 bases lying between them. The CDR3 runs to 13 residues. The CDR3 DNA is TGTGCCAGTAGTAGAGGGCAGCTCTATGGCTACACCTTC. As protein: CASSRGQLYGYTF.

The chain has TRBV5-1 and TRBJ2-1, with 10 bases fitting TRBD2. The CDR3 has 15 residues. CDR1 is SGHRS, CDR2 YFSETQ, per germline. Germline trimming cut 0 bases from V and 5 bases from J; bases unmatched to any gene: 2. CDR3 protein: CASSLALAGDNEQFF. CDR3 coding DNA: TGCGCCAGCAGCTTGGCCCTAGCGGGAGACAATGAGCAGTTCTTC.

The V and J genes are TRBV7-9 and TRBJ2-7, with a tentative D call TRBD1 (6 bases). Germline V gene lookup returns CDR1 SEHNR and CDR2 FQNEAQ (reference sequence). This CDR3 is built from 15 residues. V was trimmed by 5 bases and J by 6 bases, leaving 20 bases between them. The CDR3, as DNA: TGTGCCAGCAGCGACGAAACGGACAGCGTTATCGAGCAGTACTTC. The encoded protein is CASSDETDSVIEQYF. Full variable domain (missing parts from reference TRBV7-9 and TRBJ2-7): DTGVSQNPRHKITKRGQNVTFRCDPISEHNRLYWYRQTLGQGPEFLTYFQNEAQLEKSRLLSDRFSAERPKGSFSTLEIQRTEQGDSAMYLCASSDETDSVIEQYFGPGTRLTVT.

V and J are TRBV10-3 and TRBJ2-5; 10 bases align to TRBD1. Germline values: CDR1 ENHRY, CDR2 SYGVKD. The ends lost 3 bases at V and 3 bases at J; junction bases unmatched: 4. This CDR3 is built from 15 residues. CDR3 residues: CAISDWTGGKETQYF. The CDR3 DNA reads TGTGCCATCAGTGATTGGACAGGGGGGAAAGAGACCCAGTACTTC.

V gene TRBV20-1 combines with J gene TRBJ1-2; D is ambiguous. V was pared by 3 bases and J by 10 bases, with 12 bases between. The CDR3 extends over 11 amino acids. CDR1 and CDR2 from the germline V gene are DFQATT and SNEGSKA (reference sequence). The CDR3 DNA reads as TGCAGTGCTAGTGGTCGGATAGCCTACACCTTC. As protein: CSASGRIAYTF.

This clone was found once. V usage is TRBV5-1 and J usage is TRBJ1-6; D may be TRBD1 (6 bases). The CDR3 length is 17 residues. Trimming took 3 bases from V and 6 from J, leaving 19 bases between them. The germline V gene has CDR1 SGHRS and CDR2 YFSETQ. CDR3 amino acids: CASSWGLQGFSNSPLHF. CDR3 DNA sequence: TGCGCCAGCAGCTGGGGCCTACAGGGATTCTCTAATTCACCCCTCCACTTT.

The rearrangement uses TRBV25-1 and TRBJ2-6, with 7 bases that match TRBD1. The V gene end was trimmed by 10 bases and the J gene end by 5 bases; junction bases not matched to a gene: 11. This CDR3 is 15 amino acids long. The germline gives CDR1 MGHDK, CDR2 SYGVNS. The CDR3 nucleotides read TGTGCCACCGGGACAGACTCCCACCGGGCCAACGTCCTGACTTTC. Protein sequence: CATGTDSHRANVLTF.

The chain employs TRBV15 and TRBJ2-7; D ambiguous. This CDR3 has 14 residues. Germline assignment: CDR1 LNHNV and CDR2 YYDKDF (reference sequence). V was cut by 0 bases and J by 2 bases, with 8 bases left in between. The CDR3 DNA reads as TGTGCCACCAGCAGAGACGGCGAGGCCTACGAGCAGTACTTC. This sequence encodes CATSRDGEAYEQYF.

This clone has a handful of counts. The chain combines TRBV11-2 with TRBJ2-5; the match to TRBD2 covers 7 bases. The CDR3 loop spans 14 amino acids. Per the germline V gene, CDR1 is SGHAT and CDR2 is FQNNGV. The V and J ends lost 0 bases and 5 bases, in that order; junction bases with no gene match: 3. The CDR3 nucleotides read TGTGCCAGCAGCTTAGATCTGGGGGGGGAGACCCAGTACTTC. This translates into CASSLDLGGETQYF.